This T cell receptor beta chain was captured by sequencing in a study of blood T cell repertoires in COVID-19. About the study: Both acute and convalescent COVID-19 samples were obtained from the United States, Italy and Spain. PBMCs, B-cell-depleted T cells, or T cells provided the cDNA or gDNA that made up the material.

CDR3 length equals 14 residues. V gave up 5 bases and J gave up 6 bases, with 16 bases separating them. CDR1 is LNHDA and CDR2 is SQIVND in the germline V gene (reference sequence). Original processing notes: Reference gene primer amplification yielded estimated nucleated cell counts. TCRdb keeps only in-frame clones here, not all; method: immunoSEQ multiplex PCR. V and J calls and clone size are those listed in that table; D and trimming were worked out from the DNA. Found here are 250,000 to 300,000 clones, under 90% of them singletons; the top ten hold 3.5% to 5%. In its sample, this clone was seen a few times. The age range of participants was 18 to 89 years, with residence in roughly 25 US areas.

The chain combines TRBV19 with TRBJ1-2; D uncertain. Sample: PBMCs or T cells enriched from blood (not recorded which). The receptor was derived from a man between 25 and 39 years old with acute COVID-19. CDR3 DNA: TGTGCCAGTAGTCCCCCTGAGGGCTGGAATGGCTACACCTTC. This gives the protein CASSPPEGWNGYTF.